This passage covers 8 T cell receptor beta chains from one sample sequenced in a study of PD-1 blockade in classical Hodgkin lymphoma. Using immunoSEQ multiplex PCR, the repertoire was profiled, and TCRdb retains in-frame clones only, with some absent. The sample shows about 30,000 clones, about nine tenths of them seen only once. Noted time point: newly diagnosed, previously untreated cHL patient sample. Magnetic depletion of unwanted cells isolated CD4+ T cells from thawed PBMCs. Material: CD4+ T cells from blood. These receptors were collected from a human donor with classical Hodgkin lymphoma.

The rearrangement joins TRBV2 to TRBJ2-2, with D tentatively TRBD2 (6 bases). Germline V CDR1 and CDR2: SNHLY, FYNNEI. V lost 11 bases and J lost 0, with 13 bases in between. This CDR3 spans 14 amino acids. CDR3 DNA sequence: TGTGCCTGTGAATCTAGCGCGAACACCGGGGAGCTGTTTTTT. Amino acid sequence: CACESSANTGELFF.

The rearrangement links TRBV11-2 to TRBJ2-2, with D hard to call. Germline CDR1 and CDR2: SGHAT and FQNNGV. V was shortened by 0 bases and J by 7 bases, with 9 bases between the two germline ends. The CDR3 is made up of 14 amino acids. The CDR3 loop is CASSLDLTNGELFF. The CDR3, as DNA: TGTGCCAGCAGCTTAGATCTAACTAACGGGGAGCTGTTTTTT.

V gene TRBV7-8 combines with J gene TRBJ1-5; 10 bases line up with TRBD1. The ends lost 4 bases at V and 0 bases at J; junction bases unmatched: 6. The CDR3 is 17 amino acids. Germline CDR1 is SGHVS and CDR2 is FQNEAQ. CDR3 bases: TGTGCCAGCAGCTCCGGGACAGGGGCCTATAGCAATCAGCCCCAGCATTTT. Residues: CASSSGTGAYSNQPQHF.

Turning to this clone: A junction end diverges from the germline sequence, so it may reflect a read error. The sample has other DNA sequences that encode this CDR3 too. This sequence joins TRBV2 and TRBJ1-4, with a weak D call TRBD1 (5 bases). CDR3 size: 13 residues. Looked up from germline, CDR1 is SNHLY and CDR2 is FYNNEI. The CDR3 coding sequence is TGTGCCAGTAGTGGGTTGGACATTCGAAAACTGTTTTTT. Amino acids: CASSGLDIRKLFF.

The rearrangement joins TRBV5-3 to TRBJ1-5; maybe TRBD1 (5 bases). TRBV5-3 is flagged as an ORF with uncertain function. Between the trimmed V and J ends, which lost 5 bases and 0 bases, there was a span of 12 bases. The CDR3 is made up of 15 amino acids. The CDR3 protein is CARRGGVFSNQPQHF. The CDR3 coding sequence is TGTGCCAGAAGGGGGGGAGTATTTAGCAATCAGCCCCAGCATTTT.

The rearrangement joins TRBV6-1 to TRBJ2-5; D possibly corresponds to TRBD2 (6 bases). The V gene's germline CDR1 is MNHNS and CDR2 SASEGT. The CDR3 covers 14 residues. V shed 6 bases and J shed 2 bases, with 13 bases lying between them. The CDR3 sequence is CASRVFGGQETQYF. The CDR3 bases are TGTGCCAGCAGGGTCTTCGGGGGACAAGAGACCCAGTACTTC.

The chain links TRBV27 to TRBJ1-1, with unresolved D. The V end was cut by 5 bases, the J end by 1 base, with 11 bases between. Germline lookup yields CDR1 MNHEY and CDR2 SMNVEV (reference sequence). This CDR3 spans 14 amino acids. In nucleotides, the CDR3 is TGTGCCAGCAGTCCTACAAACTGGAACACTGAAGCTTTCTTT. Amino acids: CASSPTNWNTEAFF.

The chain uses TRBV29-1 and TRBJ1-1, with 12 positions matching TRBD1. Germline CDR1 reads SQVTM; CDR2 reads ANQGSEA. The CDR3 runs to 18 residues. The J segment lost 3 bases and the V segment lost 7 bases, leaving 18 bases of the junction unmatched. CDR3: CSAKRGWDRGRKDTEAFF. Written as DNA, the CDR3 is TGCAGCGCCAAAAGGGGGTGGGACAGGGGGCGAAAGGACACTGAAGCTTTCTTT.